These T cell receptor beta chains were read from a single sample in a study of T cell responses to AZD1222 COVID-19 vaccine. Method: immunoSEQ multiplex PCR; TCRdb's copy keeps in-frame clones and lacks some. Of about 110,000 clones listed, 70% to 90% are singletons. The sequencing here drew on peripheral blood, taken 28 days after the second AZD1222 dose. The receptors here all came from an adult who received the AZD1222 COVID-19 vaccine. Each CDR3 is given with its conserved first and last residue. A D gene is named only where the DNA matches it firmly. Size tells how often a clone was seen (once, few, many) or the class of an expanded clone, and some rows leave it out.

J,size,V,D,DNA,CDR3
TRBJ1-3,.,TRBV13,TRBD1,TGTGCCAGCAGCTTAGGCGGGACAGTTGGAAACACCATATATTTT,CASSLGGTVGNTIYF
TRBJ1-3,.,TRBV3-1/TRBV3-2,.,TGTGCCAGCAGCTTGGTTAGTTCTGGAAACACCATATATTTT,CASSLVSSGNTIYF
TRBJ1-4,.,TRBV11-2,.,TGTGCCAGCAGCTCCGACTATCGGGTTGAAAAACTGTTTTTT,CASSSDYRVEKLFF
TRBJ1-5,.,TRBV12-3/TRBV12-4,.,TGTGCCAGCAGTTTAAGGCGGACTCAGCCCCAGCATTTT,CASSLRRTQPQHF
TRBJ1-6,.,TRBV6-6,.,TGTGCCAGCAGTTACCCTCAAGAACAGAATTCACCCCTCCACTTT,CASSYPQEQNSPLHF
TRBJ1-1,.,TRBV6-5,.,TGTGCCAGCAGTTACTCCTACAGGAACACTGAAGCTTTCTTT,CASSYSYRNTEAFF
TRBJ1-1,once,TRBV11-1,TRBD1,TGTGCCAGCAGCTTTGAGGGGGCCCCGGGTGAAGCTTTCTTT,CASSFEGAPGEAFF
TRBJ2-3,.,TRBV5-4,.,TGTGCCAGCAGCTTGGGTGGGGACCGCACAGATACGCAGTATTTT,CASSLGGDRTDTQYF
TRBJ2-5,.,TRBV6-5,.,TGTGCCAGCCAATCGGGAGTGGGTGAGACCCAGTACTTC,CASQSGVGETQYF
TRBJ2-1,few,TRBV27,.,TGTGCCAGCAGTATAAAAACCAGGGTCCATGAGCAGTTCTTC,CASSIKTRVHEQFF
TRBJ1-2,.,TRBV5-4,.,TGTGCCAGCAGCCGGGACACTTTATTCGTGGAAGGCTACACCTTC,CASSRDTLFVEGYTF
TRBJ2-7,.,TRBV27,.,TGTGCCAGCAGTTACGGGTCCCCCTACGAGCAGTACTTC,CASSYGSPYEQYF
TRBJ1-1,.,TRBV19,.,TGTGCCAGTAGTATCCCGGGCGTCTCTGAAGCTTTCTTT,CASSIPGVSEAFF
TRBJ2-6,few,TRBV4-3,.,TGCGCCAGCAGCTATAGACAGGTTTCCTCTGGGGCCAACGTCCTGACTTTC,CASSYRQVSSGANVLTF
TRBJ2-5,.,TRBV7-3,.,TGTGCCAGCAGCTTAACAGGCGGGCCGGGCGAGACCCAGTACTTC,CASSLTGGPGETQYF
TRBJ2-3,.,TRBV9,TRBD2,TGTGCCAGCAGCTCCATAGCGGGAGCGCAGTATTTT,CASSSIAGAQYF
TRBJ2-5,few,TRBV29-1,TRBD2,TGCAGCGTATTAAGCGGGGGAGAGACCCAGTACTTC,CSVLSGGETQYF
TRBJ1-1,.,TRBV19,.,TGTGCCAGTAGTATAGGCGCGGCGAACACTGAAGCTTTCTTT,CASSIGAANTEAFF
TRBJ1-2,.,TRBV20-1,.,TGCAGTGCTATCCCCGGCTACACCTTC,CSAIPGYTF
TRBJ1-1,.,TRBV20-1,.,TGCAGTGCTAGTAGGGGGGTGAGGTCTGAAGCTTTCTTT,CSASRGVRSEAFF
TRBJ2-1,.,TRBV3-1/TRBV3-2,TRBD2,TGTGCCAGCAGCCCATCCGGGACTAGCGCTAATGAGCAGTTCTTC,CASSPSGTSANEQFF
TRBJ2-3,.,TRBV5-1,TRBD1,TGCGCCAGCAGCACCGGACAGGGGGCCGGAGATACGCAGTATTTT,CASSTGQGAGDTQYF
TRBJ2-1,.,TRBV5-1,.,TGCGCCAGCAGCTTGGAAGGCAGGTATGAGCAGTTCTTC,CASSLEGRYEQFF
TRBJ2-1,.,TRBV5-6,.,TGTGCCAGCAGCTTGGCCGCGGGTGAGCAGTTCTTC,CASSLAAGEQFF
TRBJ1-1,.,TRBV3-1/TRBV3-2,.,TGTGCCAGCAGCCAAGAGGTGTCAGTGTCTGAAGCTTTCTTT,CASSQEVSVSEAFF
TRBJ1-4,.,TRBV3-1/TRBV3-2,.,TGTGCCAGCAGCCTAACCCCTCGTGCAACTAATGAAAAACTGTTTTTT,CASSLTPRATNEKLFF
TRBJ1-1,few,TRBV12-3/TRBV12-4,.,TGTGCCAGCAGTTTAAGTGCGACAGAAGCTTTCTTT,CASSLSATEAFF
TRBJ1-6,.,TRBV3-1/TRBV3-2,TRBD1,TGTGCCAGCAGCCCGTGGACAGGGCCACCCCTCCACTTT,CASSPWTGPPLHF
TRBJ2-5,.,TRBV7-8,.,TGTGCCAGCAGCTTAATATCAGGTCGACGGCTGACAATGTACCAAGAGACCCAGTACTTC,CASSLISGRRLTMYQETQYF
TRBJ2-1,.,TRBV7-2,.,TGTGCCAGCAGCTCTGGGGCGGGGTCCCACAATGAGCAGTTCTTC,CASSSGAGSHNEQFF
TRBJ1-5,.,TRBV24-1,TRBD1,TGTGCCACCAGTGATTGGACAGGTGGAGGGCAGCCCCAGCATTTT,CATSDWTGGGQPQHF
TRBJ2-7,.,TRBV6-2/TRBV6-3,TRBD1,TGTGCCAGCAGTTCCCGGACAGGCTATTCCTACGAGCAGTACTTC,CASSSRTGYSYEQYF
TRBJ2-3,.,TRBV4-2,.,TGTGCCAGCAGCCGTCGGGGAAGCGCAGATACGCAGTATTTT,CASSRRGSADTQYF
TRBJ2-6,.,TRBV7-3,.,TGTGCCAGCAGCTTTTATGGGGCCAACGTCCTGACTTTC,CASSFYGANVLTF
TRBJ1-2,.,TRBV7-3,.,TGTGCCAGCAGCTTAAACCCCCATTTCGCCGGCTACACCTTC,CASSLNPHFAGYTF
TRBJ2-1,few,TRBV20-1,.,TGCAGTACCTTAGGGGGCAATGAGCAGTTCTTC,CSTLGGNEQFF
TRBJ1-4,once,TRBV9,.,TGTGCCAGCAGCGACGGAGCGAGGGAAAAACTGTTTTTT,CASSDGAREKLFF
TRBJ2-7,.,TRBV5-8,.,TGTGCCAGCAGCCCCCGCCCCTACGAGCAGTACTTC,CASSPRPYEQYF
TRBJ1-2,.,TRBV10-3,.,TGTGCCATCAAAAAAGACGGGGCGGCCTATGGCTACACCTTC,CAIKKDGAAYGYTF
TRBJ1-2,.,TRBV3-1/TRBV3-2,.,TGTGCCAGCAGCCCCTCGGGGACACTACATGGCTACACCTTC,CASSPSGTLHGYTF
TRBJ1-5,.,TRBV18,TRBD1,TGTGCCAGCTCTTGGGACAGGGTGGGCCAGCCCCAGCATTTT,CASSWDRVGQPQHF
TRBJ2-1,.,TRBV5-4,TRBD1,TGTGCCAGCAGCAGCAAGGACAGGGCCTACAATGAGCAGTTCTTC,CASSSKDRAYNEQFF
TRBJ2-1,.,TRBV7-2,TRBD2,TGTGCCAGCAGCCCGAGACTAGCGGGGGGGCGGGAGCAGTTCTTC,CASSPRLAGGREQFF
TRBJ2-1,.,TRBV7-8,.,TGTGCCAGCAGCTTAGAGGGGGTAACCTACAATGAGCAGTTCTTC,CASSLEGVTYNEQFF